The 13 T cell receptor beta chains presented below share a single source sample, sequenced in a study of blood T cell repertoires in COVID-19. The protocol was immunoSEQ multiplex PCR, while the TCRdb copy is restricted to in-frame clones and leaves out a portion. The sample contains roughly 49,000 clones, over 70% of which appear only once. The sequenced sample was peripheral blood. These TCRs come from a woman of 80 years or more with acute or convalescent COVID-19.

The rearrangement joins TRBV19 to TRBJ1-2, with 7 positions matching TRBD1. The CDR3 is made up of 14 amino acids. V lost 9 bases and J lost 3; bases outside the gene matches: 10. Germline lookup yields CDR1 LNHDA and CDR2 SQIVND (reference sequence). CDR3 sequence: CASLDYRGYYGYTF. The CDR3 DNA follows: TGTGCCAGCCTCGACTACAGGGGCTACTATGGCTACACCTTC. Looking up the rest from reference TRBV19 and TRBJ1-2 gives the full variable domain: DGGITQSPKYLFRKEGQNVTLSCEQNLNHDAMYWYRQDPGQGLRLIYYSQIVNDFQKGDIAEGYSVSREKKESFPLTVTSAQKNPTAFYLCASLDYRGYYGYTFGSGTRLTVV.

J is TRBJ1-2 and V is TRBV2; D gene uncertain. From germline, CDR1 is SNHLY and CDR2 FYNNEI. V gave up 6 bases and J gave up 8 bases, with 13 bases separating them. The CDR3 is 12 residues long. CDR3 bases: TGTGCCAGCAGGGTGGCGGTCCGGGGCTACACCTTC. It is translated as CASRVAVRGYTF.

This chain joins TRBV7-6 and TRBJ1-2; 7 bases are shared with TRBD1. This CDR3 comprises 13 residues. CDR1 SGHVS and CDR2 FNYEAQ come from the germline V gene. J was trimmed by 9 bases and V by 5 bases; bases with no gene match: 9. CDR3 sequence reads: CASSTRRGQSYTF. The CDR3 DNA reads TGTGCCAGCAGCACCCGCAGGGGACAGAGCTACACCTTC.

This clone was picked up one time. V usage is TRBV5-4 and J usage is TRBJ2-7; D possibly corresponds to TRBD2 (5 bases). V was trimmed by 5 bases and J by 6 bases, leaving 21 bases between them. Germline V gene lookup returns CDR1 SGHNT and CDR2 YYREEE (reference sequence). CDR3 size: 15 residues. The CDR3 here is CASSYLSAPSGEQYF. CDR3 DNA: TGTGCCAGCAGTTATCTTAGCGCGCCGTCTGGCGAGCAGTACTTC.

In its sample, this clone was seen once. The chain has TRBV4-1 and TRBJ2-1, with D tentatively TRBD1 (6 bases). This CDR3 spans 16 amino acids. The V end lost 1 base, the J end lost 1 base, and 11 bases lay between the germline ends. The V gene's germline CDR1 is MGHRA and CDR2 YSYEKL. In DNA form, the CDR3 reads TGCGCCAGCAGCCAAGTCCTGGGGGCTTCCTACAATGAGCAGTTCTTC. It specifies CASSQVLGASYNEQFF.

This clone was seen a few times. The CDR3 loop is CASSPETANEKLFF. The CDR3 DNA reads as TGTGCCAGTAGTCCGGAGACGGCGAATGAAAAACTGTTTTTT. This chain uses TRBV19 with TRBJ1-4; no firm D call. The CDR3 is made up of 14 amino acids. Trimming pared 5 bases from V and 5 bases from J, leaving 12 bases between. Looked up from germline, CDR1 is LNHDA and CDR2 is SQIVND (reference sequence).

The chain uses TRBV10-3 and TRBJ2-7; the match to TRBD2 covers 8 bases. CDR1 and CDR2 from the germline V gene are ENHRY and SYGVKD. This CDR3 comprises 15 residues. The trim removed 6 bases at V and 0 bases at J, leaving 7 bases unmatched. Written as DNA, the CDR3 is TGTGCCATCAGGGACCGCGGGGGGAGCTCCTACGAGCAGTACTTC. It codes for CAIRDRGGSSYEQYF.

CDR3 sequence reads: CASSTPSGGDSTDTQYF. In DNA form, the CDR3 reads TGTGCCAGCAGCACGCCTAGCGGGGGGGATAGCACAGATACGCAGTATTTT. The J gene is TRBJ2-3, the V gene TRBV7-8, with TRBD2 identical over 12 bases. The CDR3 contains 17 residues. After removal of 5 bases from V and 0 bases from J, the junction contained 6 bases not matched to a gene. Germline V gives CDR1 SGHVS, CDR2 FQNEAQ.

This chain links TRBV5-4 with TRBJ2-3; D possibly corresponds to TRBD2 (5 bases). The germline V gene encodes CDR1 SGHNT and CDR2 YYREEE (reference sequence). V was trimmed by 4 bases and J by 9 bases, leaving 18 bases between them. The CDR3 contains 14 residues. The CDR3, as DNA: TGTGCCAGCAGCCCAGGACTGTCCCAAGGGACGCAGTATTTT. Protein sequence: CASSPGLSQGTQYF.

The chain recombines TRBV29-1 with TRBJ1-1; D gene ambiguous. The V gene lost 6 bases and the J gene lost 2 bases, with 13 bases spanning the gap. The germline V gene has CDR1 SQVTM and CDR2 ANQGSEA. The CDR3 has 13 amino acids. CDR3 in DNA: TGCAGCGTCCGGCTAGCGGCAAACACTGAAGCTTTCTTT. Its protein is CSVRLAANTEAFF.

This rearrangement joins TRBV6-1 to TRBJ1-4; possibly TRBD1 for D (6 bases). The germline V and J ends were trimmed by 3 bases and 5 bases, with 16 bases remaining between them. There are 16 residues in the CDR3. CDR1 and CDR2 from the germline V gene are MNHNS and SASEGT. The CDR3 here is CASSDGGGRGNEKLFF. The CDR3 DNA is TGTGCCAGCAGTGACGGGGGGGGGCGCGGGAATGAAAAACTGTTTTTT.

V usage is TRBV10-3 and J usage is TRBJ1-1; 8 nucleotides match TRBD1. Germline V lookup: CDR1 ENHRY, CDR2 SYGVKD. The CDR3 has 14 residues. V lost 6 bases and J lost 3; bases outside the gene matches: 6. The CDR3 coding sequence is TGTGCCATCAGACAGGGGGGACGGGACACTGAAGCTTTCTTT. Its translation is CAIRQGGRDTEAFF.

The chain carries TRBV6-5 and TRBJ1-2; possibly TRBD1 for D (5 bases). V was shortened by 6 bases and J by 0 bases, with 14 bases between the two germline ends. Germline V gene lookup returns CDR1 MNHEY and CDR2 SVGAGI. The CDR3 is 15 amino acids. CDR3: CASSNPGLTNYGYTF. The CDR3 nucleotides read TGTGCCAGCAGCAACCCGGGACTGACTAACTATGGCTACACCTTC.